Listed below are T cell receptor beta chains from one sample, sequenced in a study of T cell responses to AZD1222 COVID-19 vaccine. Sequencing used immunoSEQ multiplex PCR; TCRdb keeps in-frame clones, though not all of them. The table lists about 90,000 clones, 85% of them singletons. The specimen comprised peripheral blood, sampled 28 days after the second AZD1222 dose. The source is an adult who received the AZD1222 COVID-19 vaccine. Both conserved end residues are part of each CDR3. The D gene is left open where the match is weak. Size is omitted from some rows. Given values are once, few, many or a class for expanded clones.

TRBV18	-	-	TRBJ2-7	CASSKLDEQYF	TGTGCCAGCTCAAAGTTGGACGAGCAGTACTTC
TRBV7-2	-	-	TRBJ1-4	CASSLQEVTNEKLFF	TGTGCCAGCAGCCTGCAAGAAGTAACTAATGAAAAACTGTTTTTT
TRBV15	-	-	TRBJ2-7	CATSRDNMYEQYF	TGTGCCACCAGCAGAGATAACATGTACGAGCAGTACTTC
TRBV9	-	-	TRBJ2-1	CASSEDTYNEQFF	TGTGCCAGCAGCGAGGACACTTACAATGAGCAGTTCTTC
TRBV11-2	-	few	TRBJ1-6	CASSLSFLSYNSPLHF	TGTGCCAGTTCGTTGAGTTTTCTCTCCTATAATTCACCCCTCCACTTT
TRBV6-5	-	-	TRBJ1-2	CASRFRRPNYGYTF	TGTGCCAGCAGGTTTAGGAGACCTAACTATGGCTACACCTTC
TRBV11-2	TRBD1	-	TRBJ1-2	CASSRGQGAKDGYTF	TGTGCCAGCAGCCGCGGACAGGGGGCTAAAGATGGCTACACCTTC
TRBV11-2	-	-	TRBJ2-7	CASSFSRQRQYF	TGTGCCAGCAGCTTTTCCAGGCAAAGGCAGTACTTC
TRBV5-6	-	-	TRBJ1-1	CASSLGPGLARSYNTEAFF	TGTGCCAGCAGCCTAGGACCGGGACTAGCACGGTCTTACAACACTGAAGCTTTCTTT
TRBV3-1/TRBV3-2	-	-	TRBJ2-5	CASSQSYPGETQYF	TGTGCCAGCAGCCAATCCTACCCCGGAGAGACCCAGTACTTC
TRBV29-1	-	-	TRBJ2-3	CSVGSGSDTQYF	TGCAGCGTGGGGTCGGGTTCAGATACGCAGTATTTT
TRBV7-8	-	-	TRBJ2-7	CASSLETALEQYF	TGTGCCAGCAGCTTAGAGACAGCTCTGGAGCAGTACTTC
TRBV19	-	-	TRBJ1-6	CASSPSGPRTSNSPLHF	TGTGCCAGTAGTCCGAGCGGGCCACGGACTTCGAATTCACCCCTCCACTTT
TRBV29-1	-	-	TRBJ2-7	CSVPGLSAYEQYF	TGCAGCGTTCCGGGACTTTCGGCCTACGAGCAGTACTTC
TRBV6-5	TRBD2	-	TRBJ2-5	CAIRLAAQETQYF	TGTGCCATCAGACTAGCGGCTCAAGAGACCCAGTACTTC
TRBV6-5	-	-	TRBJ1-2	CASLRGQGYGYTF	TGTGCCAGCCTTCGGGGGCAAGGCTATGGCTACACCTTC
TRBV30	TRBD1	-	TRBJ1-2	CAWSSGDSNYGYTF	TGTGCCTGGAGTTCTGGGGACAGTAACTATGGCTACACCTTC
TRBV3-1/TRBV3-2	-	-	TRBJ2-1	CASSQTGSYNEQFF	TGTGCCAGCAGCCAAACAGGGAGCTACAATGAGCAGTTCTTC
TRBV24-1	-	-	TRBJ2-1	CATSDPQGTYNEQFF	TGTGCCACCAGTGACCCACAGGGGACTTACAATGAGCAGTTCTTC
TRBV19	-	-	TRBJ2-3	CASSTSPDTQYF	TGTGCCAGTAGTACCTCCCCAGATACGCAGTATTTT
TRBV6-6	-	-	TRBJ2-7	CASSSNRVVHEQYF	TGTGCCAGCAGTTCAAACAGGGTAGTCCACGAGCAGTACTTC
TRBV30	-	few	TRBJ1-2	CAWLTGIYGYTF	TGTGCCTGGCTTACAGGGATTTATGGCTACACCTTC
TRBV2	-	-	TRBJ2-7	CASSVLGNEQYF	TGTGCCAGCAGCGTCTTGGGGAACGAGCAGTACTTC
TRBV10-2	TRBD1	-	TRBJ2-7	CASRQGAAYEQYF	TGCGCCAGCCGACAGGGGGCGGCCTACGAGCAGTACTTC
TRBV19	-	few	TRBJ1-6	CATSLGLGNSPLHF	TGTGCCACCTCCCTAGGCCTAGGGAATTCACCCCTCCACTTT
TRBV7-6	TRBD1	-	TRBJ1-4	CASSLRQGAGELFF	TGTGCCAGCAGCTTGCGACAGGGGGCCGGGGAACTGTTTTTT
TRBV5-4	TRBD2	-	TRBJ2-5	CASSLFGLAEKETQYF	TGTGCCAGCAGCTTGTTTGGGCTAGCGGAAAAAGAGACCCAGTACTTC
TRBV28	TRBD1	-	TRBJ1-6	CASSKRTGGNSPLHF	TGTGCCAGCAGTAAAAGGACAGGGGGTAATTCACCCCTCCACTTT
TRBV7-9	TRBD2	once	TRBJ2-3	CASSLGGLAGSTDTQYF	TGTGCCAGCAGCTTAGGGGGACTAGCGGGGAGCACAGATACGCAGTATTTT
TRBV5-1	-	-	TRBJ2-1	CASSLASTYNEQFF	TGCGCCAGCAGCTTGGCTTCAACCTACAATGAGCAGTTCTTC
TRBV10-1	-	-	TRBJ2-7	CASSESMYRNYEQYF	TGCGCCAGCAGTGAGTCGATGTACAGAAACTACGAGCAGTACTTC
TRBV27	-	-	TRBJ2-7	CASSLGSWSLPHEQYF	TGTGCCAGCAGTCTCGGGTCGTGGTCCCTCCCCCACGAGCAGTACTTC
TRBV2	-	-	TRBJ1-1	CASSSGQNTEAFF	TGTGCCAGCAGCTCCGGGCAGAACACTGAAGCTTTCTTT
TRBV7-7	-	-	TRBJ2-2	CASSLVANTGELFF	TGTGCTAGCAGCTTAGTAGCGAACACCGGGGAGCTGTTTTTT
TRBV4-2	TRBD1	-	TRBJ1-5	CASSYRQGGNQPQHF	TGTGCCAGCAGCTATAGACAGGGGGGCAATCAGCCCCAGCATTTT
TRBV7-3	-	once	TRBJ1-3	CASSLGSAGILYF	TGTGCCAGCAGCTTAGGCAGTGCGGGGATCCTATATTTT
TRBV5-1	-	-	TRBJ1-1	CASSLVPVNTEAFF	TGCGCCAGCAGCTTGGTACCGGTGAACACTGAAGCTTTCTTT
TRBV2	-	-	TRBJ1-2	CASSQDIRGGYTF	TGTGCCAGCAGCCAAGACATTCGGGGTGGCTACACCTTC
TRBV4-2	-	-	TRBJ2-7	CASSQETGYEQYF	TGTGCCAGCAGCCAAGAAACGGGGTACGAGCAGTACTTC
TRBV10-1	-	-	TRBJ2-1	CASSESTSYNEQFF	TGCGCCAGCAGTGAGTCGACGTCGTACAATGAGCAGTTCTTC
TRBV18	TRBD2	-	TRBJ2-3	CASSPGLGTDTQYF	TGTGCCAGCTCACCTGGACTAGGAACAGATACGCAGTATTTT
TRBV19	TRBD1	-	TRBJ1-2	CASRREGTGAYGYTF	TGTGCCAGTCGCCGCGAGGGGACAGGGGCCTATGGCTACACCTTC
TRBV7-9	TRBD2	-	TRBJ2-3	CASSLAVRTSRNTDTQYF	TGTGCCAGCAGCTTAGCGGTTAGGACTAGTCGAAACACAGATACGCAGTATTTT
TRBV27	-	-	TRBJ1-1	CASSLGVLDTEAFF	TGTGCCAGCAGTTTAGGGGTATTGGACACTGAAGCTTTCTTT
TRBV9	-	-	TRBJ2-7	CASSVGSGRYYEQYF	TGTGCCAGCAGCGTAGGCTCAGGACGCTACTACGAGCAGTACTTC
TRBV30	-	-	TRBJ2-3	CAWRAYTDTQYF	TGTGCCTGGAGGGCTTACACAGATACGCAGTATTTT
TRBV2	-	-	TRBJ2-3	CASSEGSTDTQYF	TGTGCCAGCAGTGAGGGCAGCACAGATACGCAGTATTTT
TRBV6-5	TRBD1	-	TRBJ1-3	CASSSGTGTGNTIYF	TGTGCCAGCAGTTCCGGGACAGGGACTGGAAACACCATATATTTT
TRBV6-5	-	once	TRBJ2-1	CASSSDGSGNEQFF	TGTGCCAGCAGTTCGGACGGGTCCGGCAATGAGCAGTTCTTC
TRBV9	TRBD1	-	TRBJ1-4	CASSAGTGFEKLFF	TGTGCCAGCAGCGCCGGGACAGGGTTTGAAAAACTGTTTTTT
TRBV20-1	-	-	TRBJ2-1	CSADQNNEQFF	TGCAGTGCGGACCAAAACAATGAGCAGTTCTTC
TRBV5-4	-	-	TRBJ2-7	CASSSDSYEQYF	TGTGCCAGCAGCTCGGACAGCTACGAGCAGTACTTC
TRBV5-1	TRBD1	-	TRBJ2-7	CASSIRDRGYEQYF	TGCGCCAGCAGCATTCGGGACAGGGGGTACGAGCAGTACTTC
TRBV15	-	-	TRBJ2-7	CATSRRSGRMTYEQYF	TGTGCCACCAGCAGGAGGTCGGGACGTATGACCTACGAGCAGTACTTC
TRBV27	-	-	TRBJ2-3	CASSTLARSTDTQYF	TGTGCCAGCAGCACATTAGCCCGCAGCACAGATACGCAGTATTTT
TRBV2	-	few	TRBJ2-5	CASKDGYQETQYF	TGTGCCAGCAAGGACGGATACCAAGAGACCCAGTACTTC
TRBV6-5	-	-	TRBJ2-7	CASSASGGAGEQYF	TGTGCCAGCTCCGCCTCGGGTGGGGCGGGCGAGCAGTACTTC